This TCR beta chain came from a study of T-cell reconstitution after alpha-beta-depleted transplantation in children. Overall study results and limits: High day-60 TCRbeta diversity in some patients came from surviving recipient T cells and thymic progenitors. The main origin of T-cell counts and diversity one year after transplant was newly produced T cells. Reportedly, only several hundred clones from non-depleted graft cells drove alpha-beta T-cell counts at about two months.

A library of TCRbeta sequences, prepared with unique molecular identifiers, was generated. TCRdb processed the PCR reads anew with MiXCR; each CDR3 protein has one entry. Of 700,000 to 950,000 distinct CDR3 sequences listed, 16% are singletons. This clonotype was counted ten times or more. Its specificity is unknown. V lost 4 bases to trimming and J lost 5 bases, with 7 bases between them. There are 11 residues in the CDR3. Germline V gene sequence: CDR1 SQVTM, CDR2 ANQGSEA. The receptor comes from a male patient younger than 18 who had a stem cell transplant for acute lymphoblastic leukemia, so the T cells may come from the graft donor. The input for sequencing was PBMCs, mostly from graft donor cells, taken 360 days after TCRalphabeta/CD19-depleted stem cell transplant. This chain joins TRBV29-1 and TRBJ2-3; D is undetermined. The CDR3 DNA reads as TGCAGCGTTGGGTTGGGAGATACGCAGTATTTT. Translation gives CSVGLGDTQYF.